A single TCR beta chain is shown here with its context. Its antigen remains unknown. Amplification used 60 Vbeta primers and 13 Jbeta primers. Using immunoSEQ multiplex PCR, the repertoire was profiled, and TCRdb retains in-frame clones only, with some absent. The table has tens of thousands of clones, approximately 80% seen once. These data belong to a study of cytomegalovirus exposure and HLA in healthy donors. Looking at the study overall: As an earlier analysis found, 150 million to 200 million T cells yielded fewer than 130 million unique TCR beta sequences. Study results and caveats: Later, an analysis showed that TCR beta chains associated with HLA were more clonally expanded than others that were equally common.

The sample taken for sequencing was PBMCs. The clonotype was recovered from a woman in her twenties or thirties in good health and CMV-seronegative.

For the CDR3, the DNA is TGCGCCAGCAGCTTGGCACCGGGACAGGCAGATACGCAGTATTTT. This codes for CASSLAPGQADTQYF. J is TRBJ2-3 and V is TRBV5-1; 8 bases map to TRBD1. J lost 4 bases, V lost 0 bases, and 4 bases had no gene match. This CDR3 contains 15 residues. In germline, CDR1 is SGHRS, CDR2 YFSETQ.